The present T cell receptor (beta chain) was sequenced within a study of T-cell memory formation after mild COVID-19. Broader study findings: Shrinking CD4+ clones were chiefly CM and EM; CD8+ ones were chiefly EMRA.

TCRdb passed the 5' RACE reads through MiXCR, listing each CDR3 protein once. The sample yields around 50,000 distinct CDR3 sequences, around 12% seen once. This clonotype appeared a few times. The antigen remains unidentified. In germline, CDR1 is LGHNA, CDR2 YNFKEQ. The length of the CDR3 is 21 residues. The V end was cut by 0 bases, the J end by 5 bases, with 31 bases between. This receptor was taken from a man between 18 and 35 years old who had mild COVID-19 (a few samples of this study predate the infection). Cell type and time point are not known. What was sequenced was PBMCs or a T cell subset sorted from them (not recorded which). The genes are TRBV4-2 and TRBJ2-5, with D tentatively TRBD1 (6 bases). As DNA, the CDR3 is TGTGCCAGCAGCCAAGATCCAGGGGCCGGCTGGGGCCGTGACGCCAGGGAGACCCAGTACTTC. Translation gives CASSQDPGAGWGRDARETQYF.